This TCR beta chain was captured by sequencing in a study of neurological immune-mediated disorders. A 10-nucleotide random UMI tagged transcripts in template-switch 5'RACE cDNA synthesis. One entry per CDR3 protein, called by TCRdb with MiXCR from the 5' RACE reads. Among tens of thousands of distinct CDR3 sequences listed, about 10% were seen once. Findings of the study overall: The most TCR clonal expansion was seen in HTLV-1-associated myelopathy, and the least was seen in multiple sclerosis, which fell below healthy controls.

This clonotype is medium-sized within its sample. Its antigen is currently unknown. This CDR3 has 13 amino acids. Trimming took 5 bases from V and 7 from J; bases not matched to a gene: 7. Per the germline V gene, CDR1 is DFQATT and CDR2 is SNEGSKA (reference sequence). Unsorted libraries were prepared from 2 million PBMCs held at -80 C. Sequenced sample: PBMCs. The sequence derives from a man aged 55 to 69 in good health. The V gene is TRBV20-1, the J gene TRBJ2-1; 8 bases match TRBD2. The CDR3 loop reads CSARTSPGNEQFF. The CDR3 coding sequence is TGCAGTGCTCGGACTAGCCCAGGGAATGAGCAGTTCTTC.